Included here is one TCR beta chain sequence, with context. What it binds is unknown. Using a J-beta primer mix together with a sample-barcoded 5' primer, a second PCR was run for roughly 6 to 11 cycles. In TCRdb, the 5' RACE reads were re-called with MiXCR into one record per CDR3 protein. The sample includes about 640,000 distinct CDR3 sequences, around 38% of them seen just once. This entry is derived from a study of blood T cells in healthy people across ages. Trimming cost V 3 bases and J 4 bases, with 6 bases left between them. The CDR3 is made up of 11 amino acids. Germline V gene lookup returns CDR1 DFQATT and CDR2 SNEGSKA (reference sequence). Points from the study as a whole: Naive and antigen-experienced cells could not be conclusively compared, given unsorted PBMCs. Strong correlation was found linking TCR beta diversity to naive T cell percentage.

The receptor was isolated from an elderly man in good health. The sample comprised blood. The J gene is TRBJ2-5, the V gene TRBV20-1; D uncertain. Here the CDR3 DNA reads TGCAGTGCTAGCACCACAGAGACCCAGTACTTC. This encodes CSASTTETQYF.